This TCR beta chain was identified in a study of T-cell memory formation after mild COVID-19. Points from the study as a whole: CD4/CD8 balance characterized clones contracting day 15 to 85, and CD4+ skew characterized later expanders. There were some responding clones in pre-infection memory, which suggested that cross-reactive memory had joined.

V lost 3 bases and J lost 5, with 16 bases in between. The germline CDR1 and CDR2 sequences are SGHDN and FVKESK. The CDR3 loop spans 15 amino acids. Via MiXCR, TCRdb re-called the 5' RACE reads, giving one row per CDR3 protein. The sample lists about 130,000 distinct CDR3 sequences, approximately 15% seen once, with roughly 13% in the top ten. This clonotype has a handful of counts. The antigen remains unidentified. The TCR was taken from an adult woman who had mild COVID-19 (a few samples of this study predate the infection). Cell type and time point are not known. The J gene is TRBJ2-5, the V gene TRBV14; possible D gene TRBD2, 5 bases. The sequencing input was PBMCs or a T cell subset sorted from them (not recorded which). CDR3 DNA: TGTGCCAGCAGCCAGGCTCGGTTTGGGAGCGAGACCCAGTACTTC. Amino acids: CASSQARFGSETQYF.